Presented here are 30 T cell receptor beta chains from one specimen sequenced in a study of blood T cell repertoires in COVID-19. Data came from immunoSEQ multiplex PCR; TCRdb stores just in-frame clones and leaves some out. This table has under 150,000 clones, approximately 86% appearing once. Source material: PBMCs or T cells enriched from blood (not recorded which). The receptors here all came from a woman between 50 and 59 years old who had recovered from COVID-19.

The V call is TRBV7-8, the J call TRBJ2-7, with 11 bases matching TRBD1. Germline V gene sequence: CDR1 SGHVS, CDR2 FQNEAQ. Trimming cost V 5 bases and J 4 bases; bases outside gene matches: 10. The CDR3 has 16 residues. The CDR3 loop reads CASSPVGTGGIYEQYF. CDR3 nucleotide sequence: TGTGCCAGCAGCCCAGTCGGGACAGGGGGTATATACGAGCAGTACTTC.

The gene calls are TRBV7-9 and TRBJ2-5, with D tentatively TRBD2 (7 bases). In germline, CDR1 is SEHNR, CDR2 FQNEAQ (reference sequence). The CDR3 spans 13 residues. V was cut by 6 bases and J by 7 bases, with 15 bases left in between. The CDR3 region is CASSNREGGTQYF. The CDR3 nucleotides read TGTGCCAGCAGTAACAGGGAGGGCGGGACCCAGTACTTC. The full variable domain, rest sourced from reference TRBV7-9 and TRBJ2-5, is DTGVSQNPRHKITKRGQNVTFRCDPISEHNRLYWYRQTLGQGPEFLTYFQNEAQLEKSRLLSDRFSAERPKGSFSTLEIQRTEQGDSAMYLCASSNREGGTQYFGPGTRLLVL.

This clone was counted only a few times. The V call is TRBV3-1 (or the pseudogene TRBV3-2), the J call TRBJ2-7; 7 nucleotides line up with TRBD1. This CDR3 comprises 16 residues. V was pared by 0 bases and J by 4 bases, with 9 bases of the junction left unmatched. Per germline, CDR1 LGHDT and CDR2 YNNKEL (reference sequence). CDR3 DNA: TGTGCCAGCAGCCAAGATCTGAACACCAGGGGGTACGAGCAGTACTTC. Its translation is CASSQDLNTRGYEQYF.

This chain connects TRBV27 to TRBJ2-5; 10 bases line up with TRBD1. CDR1 and CDR2 (germline): MNHEY, SMNVEV (reference sequence). V was clipped by 0 bases and J by 4 bases; unmatched bases: 11. This CDR3 has 18 residues. The CDR3 reads CASSLSGTGAIFGETQYF. In nucleotides, the CDR3 is TGTGCCAGCAGTTTATCCGGGACAGGGGCGATCTTTGGAGAGACCCAGTACTTC.

This sequence joins TRBV7-2 and TRBJ2-7; 9 bases are shared with TRBD1. CDR1 is SGHTA, CDR2 FQGNSA, per germline. V was clipped by 5 bases and J by 0 bases; unmatched bases: 5. The CDR3 extends over 15 amino acids. CDR3 protein: CASSPGQGTSYEQYF. The DNA of the CDR3 is TGTGCCAGCAGCCCCGGACAGGGGACCTCCTACGAGCAGTACTTC.

The V gene is TRBV3-1 (or the pseudogene TRBV3-2), the J gene TRBJ2-7; possible D gene TRBD1, 6 bases. The V gene's germline CDR1 is LGHDT and CDR2 YNNKEL (reference sequence). Trimming removed 0 bases at V and 5 bases at J, with 14 bases between. This CDR3 is built from 15 residues. DNA for the CDR3: TGTGCCAGCAGCCAAGATTCCAGGGGCCCTAACGAGCAGTACTTC. The encoded protein is CASSQDSRGPNEQYF.

This clone has only a few counts. The chain uses TRBV6-5 and TRBJ1-2; D is unclear. The germline V and J ends were trimmed by 2 bases and 2 bases, with 12 bases remaining between them. Germline-derived CDR1 and CDR2 are MNHEY and SVGAGI. The CDR3 sequence is 15 residues long. CDR3 DNA: TGTGCCAGCAGTTACGCGGGCACCACGAACTATGGCTACACCTTC. Translating it yields CASSYAGTTNYGYTF.

This clone was seen a single time. This chain joins TRBV6-5 and TRBJ2-2; 9 bases align to TRBD1. The CDR3 covers 16 residues. CDR1 is MNHEY and CDR2 is SVGAGI in the germline V gene. V trimming: 0 bases; J trimming: 7 bases; junction bases outside the gene matches: 6. CDR3 DNA sequence: TGTGCCAGCAGTTACTCAACAGGGGGCTCGGGCGGGGAGCTGTTTTTT. Translation gives CASSYSTGGSGGELFF.

V is TRBV28 and J is TRBJ2-1; maybe TRBD1 (6 bases). Germline V lookup: CDR1 MDHEN, CDR2 SYDVKM. Trimming removed 4 bases from V and 5 bases from J, with 9 bases in between. The CDR3 spans 13 residues. This chain's CDR3 is CASSWAGDNEQFF. The CDR3 nucleotides are TGTGCCAGCAGTTGGGCAGGGGACAATGAGCAGTTCTTC.

The chain uses TRBV9 and TRBJ1-1; 9 bases align to TRBD1. CDR1 is SGDLS, CDR2 YYNGEE, per germline. V shed 4 bases, J shed 1 base, and the junction held 5 bases outside the gene matches. This CDR3 is 15 amino acids long. The CDR3 nucleotides read TGTGCCAGCAGCCCCCCGGGACAGGGGAACACTGAAGCTTTCTTT. Translation gives CASSPPGQGNTEAFF.

The chain carries TRBV4-3 and TRBJ2-1; possible D gene TRBD2, 6 bases. The ends were cut back, 0 bases at V and 5 bases at J, with 17 bases in the middle. Germline V gives CDR1 LGHNA, CDR2 YSLEER. This CDR3 is 17 amino acids long. The CDR3 protein is CASSQESFGDWNNEQFF. The DNA for the CDR3 is TGCGCCAGCAGCCAAGAATCTTTTGGGGACTGGAACAATGAGCAGTTCTTC.

The chain has TRBV6-5 and TRBJ2-2, with D possibly TRBD2 on 6 matching bases. The CDR3 runs to 15 residues. Trimming stripped 2 bases from V and 2 bases from J, with 9 bases between. CDR1 is MNHEY, CDR2 SVGAGI, per germline. CDR3 in DNA: TGTGCCAGCAGTTACAACGGGAGCAACACCGGGGAGCTGTTTTTT. It codes for CASSYNGSNTGELFF.

The chain couples TRBV7-9 to TRBJ2-7; D gene ambiguous. Germline loops: CDR1 SEHNR, CDR2 FQNEAQ (reference sequence). This CDR3 has 11 residues. V was trimmed by 3 bases and J by 6 bases, leaving 6 bases between them. Here the CDR3 DNA reads TGTGCCAGCAGCTTGTCGGTCGAGCAGTACTTC. Residues: CASSLSVEQYF. The full variable domain, completed using reference TRBV7-9 and TRBJ2-7, is DTGVSQNPRHKITKRGQNVTFRCDPISEHNRLYWYRQTLGQGPEFLTYFQNEAQLEKSRLLSDRFSAERPKGSFSTLEIQRTEQGDSAMYLCASSLSVEQYFGPGTRLTVT.

V and J are TRBV19 and TRBJ2-2, with TRBD1 matching 9 bases. V lost 7 bases to trimming and J lost 8 bases; unmatched junction nucleotides: 5. The CDR3 consists of 13 residues. The germline V gene has CDR1 LNHDA and CDR2 SQIVND (reference sequence). CDR3 nucleotide sequence: TGTGCCAGTATTGACAGGGGGAGTGGGGAGCTGTTTTTT. This translates into CASIDRGSGELFF.

The genes are TRBV4-1 and TRBJ1-2, with a possible D match to TRBD1 (6 bases). CDR1 is MGHRA, CDR2 YSYEKL, per germline. The CDR3 consists of 15 residues. Trimming cost V 2 bases and J 0 bases, with 10 bases left between them. The CDR3 protein is CASSQPWTANYGYTF. CDR3 nucleotide sequence: TGCGCCAGCAGCCAACCCTGGACAGCTAACTATGGCTACACCTTC.

This rearrangement joins TRBV4-1 to TRBJ2-2; weak D call: TRBD1 (5 bases). CDR1 and CDR2 (germline): MGHRA, YSYEKL. The CDR3 sequence is 16 residues long. Between the trimmed V and J ends, which lost 4 bases and 0 bases, there was a span of 12 bases. CDR3 in DNA: TGCGCCAGCAGCCTAGCACAGGTCCCGAACACCGGGGAGCTGTTTTTT. Amino acid sequence: CASSLAQVPNTGELFF.

This clone occurred once. This sequence joins TRBV19 and TRBJ1-1; weak D call: TRBD1 (6 bases). This CDR3 has 17 residues. With 1 base removed from V and 4 bases from J, the gap between germline ends came to 19 bases. Germline loops: CDR1 LNHDA, CDR2 SQIVND (reference sequence). CDR3 sequence (DNA): TGTGCCAGTAGTATAGTCGATTTCGGACAGCGGACCACTGAAGCTTTCTTT. Translated, it gives CASSIVDFGQRTTEAFF.

The chain employs TRBV5-1 and TRBJ1-1; 7 bases match TRBD1. Germline CDR1 SGHRS, CDR2 YFSETQ. This CDR3 comprises 18 residues. The V segment lost 3 bases and the J segment 0 bases; nucleotides outside the gene matches: 14. The DNA for the CDR3 is TGCGCCAGCAGCTCAACCAACCGTACAGGGGCGATGAACACTGAAGCTTTCTTT. Encoded protein: CASSSTNRTGAMNTEAFF.

The rearrangement uses TRBV2 and TRBJ2-5; 13 bases match TRBD2. Germline V gene data show CDR1 as SNHLY and CDR2 as FYNNEI. The CDR3 covers 15 residues. V lost 6 bases and J lost 5; bases outside the gene matches: 6. CDR3 protein: CASRGTSGGAETQYF. The CDR3 region has the DNA TGTGCCAGCAGGGGTACTAGCGGGGGGGCGGAGACCCAGTACTTC.

This clone has just one count. The chain recombines TRBV11-3 with TRBJ2-2; the match to TRBD1 covers 11 bases. This CDR3 spans 17 amino acids. CDR1 and CDR2 from the germline V gene are SGHNT and YENEEA. V was clipped by 2 bases and J by 6 bases; unmatched bases: 8. This CDR3 reads CASSLSSGTGGSGELFF. The CDR3 nucleotides are TGTGCCAGCAGCTTAAGCTCCGGGACAGGGGGATCCGGGGAGCTGTTTTTT.

V and J are TRBV6-5 and TRBJ2-3, with TRBD1 identical over 7 bases. The CDR3 loop spans 15 amino acids. The V segment lost 0 bases and the J segment 3 bases; nucleotides outside the gene matches: 3. Germline V gene lookup returns CDR1 MNHEY and CDR2 SVGAGI. Here the CDR3 DNA reads TGTGCCAGCAGTTACTCGACAGGGTTGACAGATACGCAGTATTTT. Translating gives CASSYSTGLTDTQYF.

This clone occurred once. The chain employs TRBV6-5 and TRBJ2-7; 7 bases are a match to TRBD2. The CDR3 consists of 15 residues. V lost 0 bases, J lost 2 bases, and 4 bases stayed unmatched. Germline CDR1 is MNHEY and CDR2 is SVGAGI. The CDR3 protein is CASSYSSGAAYEQYF. The CDR3 DNA reads as TGTGCCAGCAGTTACTCGAGCGGGGCGGCCTACGAGCAGTACTTC.

The chain couples TRBV7-2 to TRBJ2-3; maybe TRBD2 (7 bases). Germline assignment: CDR1 SGHTA and CDR2 FQGNSA. Trimming left V 4 bases short and J 7 bases short, with 24 bases between. The CDR3 sequence is 17 residues long. CDR3 sequence: CASSYAASGGGGNTQYF. The CDR3, as DNA: TGTGCCAGCAGCTACGCGGCCTCCGGCGGGGGCGGTAATACGCAGTATTTT. Full variable domain (outside the CDR3, taken from reference TRBV7-2 and TRBJ2-3): GAGVSQSPSNKVTEKGKDVELRCDPISGHTALYWYRQSLGQGLEFLIYFQGNSAPDKSGLPSDRFSAERTGGSVSTLTIQRTQQEDSAVYLCASSYAASGGGGNTQYFGPGTRLTVL.

The table lists this clone with a few counts. The chain carries TRBV27 and TRBJ2-7, with a weak D call TRBD2 (5 bases). The CDR3 length is 13 residues. V was trimmed by 0 bases and J by 3 bases, leaving 6 bases between them. The germline V gene encodes CDR1 MNHEY and CDR2 SMNVEV (reference sequence). CDR3 sequence (DNA): TGTGCCAGCAGTTTATCCGACTACTACGAGCAGTACTTC. Protein product: CASSLSDYYEQYF.

This clone was counted a few times. The genes are TRBV6-1 and TRBJ1-5; D remains unclear. Germline V lookup: CDR1 MNHNS, CDR2 SASEGT. Trimming stripped 3 bases from V and 6 bases from J, with 9 bases between. The CDR3 runs 13 residues. CDR3 sequence reads: CASSEILGQPQHF. In DNA, the CDR3 is TGTGCCAGCAGTGAGATCCTAGGTCAGCCCCAGCATTTT.

As DNA, the CDR3 is TGTGCTAGTGGGACTAGGGTGTCTTTAGAGACCCAGTACTTC. Its protein product is CASGTRVSLETQYF. V is TRBV12-5 and J is TRBJ2-5, with TRBD2 as a possible D gene (6 bases). Germline CDR1 is LGHNT and CDR2 is FRNRAP. V shed 6 bases and J shed 4 bases, with 15 bases lying between them. The CDR3 totals 14 residues.

This clone occurred once. V and J are TRBV19 and TRBJ2-3, with D maybe TRBD2 (6 bases). The CDR3 is 13 amino acids. The germline V gene has CDR1 LNHDA and CDR2 SQIVND (reference sequence). V was pared by 5 bases and J by 4 bases, with 10 bases between. CDR3: CASSWRGPDTQYF. The CDR3 region has the DNA TGTGCCAGTAGTTGGCGGGGCCCAGATACGCAGTATTTT.

This chain links TRBV15 with TRBJ2-4; 13 bases map to TRBD2. CDR1 and CDR2 from the germline V gene are LNHNV and YYDKDF (reference sequence). The V gene end was trimmed by 3 bases and the J gene end by 0 bases; junction bases not matched to a gene: 11. The length of the CDR3 is 20 residues. The CDR3 loop is CATSRASGLAGVTAKNIQYF. CDR3 coding DNA: TGTGCCACCAGCAGGGCCAGTGGACTAGCGGGGGTAACAGCCAAAAACATTCAGTACTTC.

The chain has TRBV27 and TRBJ2-2, with a weak D call TRBD2 (6 bases). This CDR3 is 15 amino acids long. The V gene lost 3 bases and the J gene lost 5 bases, with 13 bases spanning the gap. Per the germline V gene, CDR1 is MNHEY and CDR2 is SMNVEV (reference sequence). DNA for the CDR3: TGTGCCAGCAGTTTCGAAGACGGGGGTACCGGGGAGCTGTTTTTT. Amino acid sequence: CASSFEDGGTGELFF.

DNA of the CDR3: TGTGCCAGCAGGGCCTCGGGACAGGGATGGGAGACCCAGTACTTC. Amino acids: CASRASGQGWETQYF. This chain connects TRBV2 to TRBJ2-5, with TRBD1 matching 9 bases. This CDR3 spans 15 amino acids. Losses at the gene ends were 6 bases for V and 5 bases for J; bases not matched to a gene: 10. Germline V gene data show CDR1 as SNHLY and CDR2 as FYNNEI.